This TCR beta chain was captured by sequencing in a study of blood T cells in healthy people across ages. A second about 7 to 11 cycle PCR used barcoded and J-beta primers. Every sample gave at least 2.5 million paired-end reads containing CDR3. From the 5' RACE reads, TCRdb called clonotypes with MiXCR, one entry per CDR3 protein. The sample holds around 1.5 million distinct CDR3 sequences, 42% seen once. The draw of peripheral blood yielded ten milliliters from each donor. Germline V gene data show CDR1 as DFQATT and CDR2 as SNEGSKA (reference sequence). CDR3 length: 10 amino acids. Trimming removed 0 bases at V and 10 bases at J, with 4 bases between.

Sequencing used blood. The gene calls are TRBV20-1 and TRBJ2-1; no clear D. The origin of this receptor is a woman between 18 and 29 years old in good health. The CDR3 sequence: CSARESEQFF. CDR3 nucleotides: TGCAGTGCTAGAGAATCCGAGCAGTTCTTC.